This T cell receptor (beta chain) was identified in a study of T cells in Graves' hyperthyroidism and ophthalmopathy. The authors took PBMCs from 8.5 to 10 ml fresh peripheral blood. This clonotype was seen repeatedly, ten times or more. RNA transcripts yielded amplified TCR beta CDR3 regions. Researchers ran a first-round RT-PCR on the TCR CDR3 using the HTBI primer set. TCRdb used MiXCR to reprocess the multiplex PCR reads, holding one entry per CDR3 protein. This table holds approximately 870,000 distinct CDR3 sequences, roughly 40% found once. The source material was blood. This sequence originates from a man between 18 and 29 years old with Graves' hyperthyroidism.

The CDR3 DNA follows: TGTGCCAGCAGCTTAGCCCGGACTAGAGGTGCCGGGGAGCTGTTTTTT. Its translation: CASSLARTRGAGELFF. The chain joins TRBV7-6 to TRBJ2-2; 7 bases align to TRBD2. The CDR3 spans 16 residues. Germline values: CDR1 SGHVS, CDR2 FNYEAQ. V gave up 0 bases and J gave up 6 bases; unmatched junction bases: 7.